The sequence of this T cell receptor (beta chain) was determined in a study of cytomegalovirus exposure and HLA in healthy donors. PCR primers comprised 60 Vbeta and 13 Jbeta primers. The table came from immunoSEQ multiplex PCR; TCRdb's copy has only in-frame clones and leaves some out. This sample has some 170,000 clones, with roughly four fifths found just once. The CDR3 is 21 residues long. The rearrangement joins TRBV1 to TRBJ2-1; the table's D call, TRBD2, was not checked against the DNA. TRBV1 is an annotated pseudogene. The sequence came from a man over 45 in good health and CMV-seropositive. The sequencing input was PBMCs. CDR3 sequence reads: CTSSQAPGLAGGRPPYNEQFF. CDR3 nucleotide sequence: TGCACCAGCAGCCAAGCGCCCGGACTAGCGGGAGGCCGCCCCCCTTACAATGAGCAGTTCTTC.